Listed below are T cell receptor beta chains from one sample, sequenced in a study of T cell changes during pregnancy in multiple sclerosis. Using immunoSEQ multiplex PCR, the repertoire was profiled, and TCRdb retains in-frame clones only, with some absent. The sample lists roughly 41,000 clones, 90% to 95% occurring once. This material consisted of CD8+ T cells from peripheral blood mononuclear cells, taken in the third trimester of pregnancy. Source of these receptors: a female donor with multiple sclerosis, enrolled in a pregnancy study. CDR3s include the opening cysteine and the closing phenylalanine or tryptophan. The order of the fields is D gene, clone size, V gene, J gene, CDR3 protein, CDR3 DNA. D genes are given only for firm matches. Some rows have no size entry. The others give once, few or many, or a class for an expanded clone.

-	-	TRBV18	TRBJ2-5	CASSPTKGQIGTRNQETQYF	TGTGCCAGCTCACCCACCAAGGGACAAATCGGGACCCGAAACCAAGAGACCCAGTACTTC
TRBD2	-	TRBV28	TRBJ2-1	CASNPVTSGIYNEQFF	TGTGCCAGCAATCCGGTGACTAGCGGGATTTACAATGAGCAGTTCTTC
TRBD1	once	TRBV27	TRBJ2-7	CASSLDRGYEQYF	TGTGCCAGCAGTTTAGACAGGGGTTACGAGCAGTACTTC
TRBD2	-	TRBV7-9	TRBJ2-5	CASSAPAIAGVGETQYF	TGTGCCAGCAGCGCCCCCGCCATAGCGGGGGTTGGGGAGACCCAGTACTTC
TRBD2	-	TRBV7-2	TRBJ2-3	CASSLALAGRELASTDTQYF	TGTGCCAGCAGCTTAGCTCTAGCCGGGCGGGAGCTAGCTAGCACAGATACGCAGTATTTT
TRBD1	-	TRBV4-3	TRBJ2-7	CASSQDRGNYEQYF	TGCGCCAGCAGCCAAGACAGGGGGAACTACGAGCAGTACTTC
TRBD1	-	TRBV4-3	TRBJ1-5	CASSQDTGTANNQPQHF	TGCGCCAGCAGCCAAGATACTGGGACAGCCAACAATCAGCCCCAGCATTTT
TRBD2	-	TRBV11-2	TRBJ2-1	CASSSLTSGGGNEQFF	TGTGCCAGCAGCTCCTTGACTAGCGGGGGCGGTAATGAGCAGTTCTTC
-	-	TRBV9	TRBJ2-7	CASSVAAGFRYEQYF	TGTGCCAGCAGCGTAGCCGCAGGGTTTAGGTACGAGCAGTACTTC
-	-	TRBV7-8	TRBJ2-7	CASSSQLLAGSSYEQYF	TGTGCCAGCAGCTCCCAACTCCTGGCGGGGAGCTCCTACGAGCAGTACTTC
-	-	TRBV6-6	TRBJ2-1	CAITSLPEGEQFF	TGTGCCATCACTAGCCTCCCCGAGGGTGAGCAGTTCTTC
TRBD2	-	TRBV5-3	TRBJ2-3	CARSLAATSGNSTDTQYF	TGTGCCAGAAGCTTGGCCGCGACTAGCGGGAACAGCACAGATACGCAGTATTTT
-	-	TRBV5-6	TRBJ2-5	CASSLGEYQETQYF	TGTGCCAGCAGCTTGGGGGAGTACCAAGAGACCCAGTACTTC
-	-	TRBV18	TRBJ2-1	CASSPIQGSGNEQFF	TGTGCCAGCTCACCTATCCAGGGATCAGGTAATGAGCAGTTCTTC
TRBD1	-	TRBV7-9	TRBJ1-4	CASSSTGGNEKLFF	TGTGCCAGCAGCTCAACAGGGGGCAATGAAAAACTGTTTTTT